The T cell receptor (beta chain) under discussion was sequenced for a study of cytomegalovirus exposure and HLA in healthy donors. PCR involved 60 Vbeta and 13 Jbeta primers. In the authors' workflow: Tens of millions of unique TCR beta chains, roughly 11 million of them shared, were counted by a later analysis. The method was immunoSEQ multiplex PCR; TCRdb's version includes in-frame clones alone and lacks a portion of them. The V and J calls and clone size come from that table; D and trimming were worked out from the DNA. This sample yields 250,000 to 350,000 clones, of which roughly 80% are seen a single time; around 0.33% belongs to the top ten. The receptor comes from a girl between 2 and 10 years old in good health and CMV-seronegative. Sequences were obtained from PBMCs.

The CDR3 DNA is TGCAGCGCCGAGGGTTTCCGGGAGGGTGCATACAATGAGCAGTTCTTC. This encodes CSAEGFREGAYNEQFF. The chain links TRBV29-1 to TRBJ2-1, with 8 positions matching TRBD2. With 7 bases clipped from V and 4 bases from J, the junction kept 15 bases outside the gene matches. This CDR3 region has 16 residues. Germline loops: CDR1 SQVTM, CDR2 ANQGSEA.